The 3 T cell receptor beta chains given below trace back to one sample, sequenced in a study of shared clonotypes between healthy human individuals (TCRdb year 2020). The protocol used for the library was the immunoSEQ multiplex PCR assay. TCRdb took this table from immuneACCESS and kept in-frame rearrangements with V and J called. Such tables lack part of the clones; where checked against another copy, unresolved V genes explain under half of the gap, and the rest is unexplained. This sample lists nearly 1 million clones; about three quarters were detected once. The ten largest make up roughly 1.5% of the sample. Sequencing used memory CD4+ T cells sorted from blood. The sample's cell subset or site label is to be understood as: CD45RA-negative fraction. These receptor sequences come from a man between 18 and 29 years old in good health.

V is TRBV6-1 and J is TRBJ1-5, with D possibly being TRBD1 (6 bases). CDR1 is MNHNS and CDR2 is SASEGT in the germline V gene. The length of the CDR3 is 12 residues. V lost 2 bases to trimming and J lost 9 bases, with 8 bases between them. CDR3 coding DNA: TGTGCCAGCAGTGAAAGCAGGGGGCCCCAGCATTTT. This gives the protein CASSESRGPQHF.

J is TRBJ2-2 and V is TRBV5-6; D may be TRBD1 (6 bases). The germline V gene encodes CDR1 SGHDT and CDR2 YYEEEE. The CDR3 runs 14 residues. Trimming stripped 1 base from V and 7 bases from J, with 11 bases between. The CDR3 coding sequence is TGTGCCAGCAGCTTGTGGCAGGGGTACGGGGAGCTGTTTTTT. It codes for CASSLWQGYGELFF. Supplemented by reference TRBV5-6 and TRBJ2-2, the full variable domain reads DAGVTQSPTHLIKTRGQQVTLRCSPKSGHDTVSWYQQALGQGPQFIFQYYEEEERQRGNFPDRFSGHQFPNYSSELNVNALLLGDSALYLCASSLWQGYGELFFGEGSRLTVL.

To note about this clone: The identical CDR3 is also encoded by other nucleotide sequences in the sample. The chain joins TRBV5-1 to TRBJ2-5, with D hard to call. The CDR3 spans 14 residues. Germline V gene data show CDR1 as SGHRS and CDR2 as YFSETQ. V shed 0 bases and J shed 0 bases, with 6 bases lying between them. CDR3 sequence (DNA): TGCGCCAGCAGCTTGGCTGGGAACCAAGAGACCCAGTACTTC. Protein product: CASSLAGNQETQYF.